Shown below are 18 T cell receptor beta chains from a single sample sequenced in a study of cytomegalovirus exposure and HLA in healthy donors. The PCR made use of 60 Vbeta and 13 Jbeta primers. Some clones are missing from TCRdb's copy, which holds only in-frame ones; the method was immunoSEQ multiplex PCR. The sample data list over 200,000 clones. Sequences were obtained from PBMCs. The receptor set was obtained from a woman aged 25 to 45 in good health and CMV-seropositive.

The chain employs TRBV27 and TRBJ2-2; 7 bases align to TRBD1. The CDR3 totals 15 residues. Germline V gene data show CDR1 as MNHEY and CDR2 as SMNVEV (reference sequence). With 5 bases clipped from V and 7 bases from J, the junction kept 10 bases outside the gene matches. CDR3 protein: CASSRQGLNVGELFF. CDR3 bases: TGTGCCAGCAGTCGACAGGGTTTGAATGTCGGGGAGCTGTTTTTT.

The V gene is TRBV4-2, the J gene TRBJ2-2; 9 bases line up with TRBD2. The junction had 15 bases not matched to a gene; V was cut back by 0 bases and J by 7 bases. The CDR3 is 19 residues long. CDR1 LGHNA and CDR2 YNFKEQ come from the germline V gene. In nucleotides, the CDR3 is TGTGCCAGCAGCCAAGAAGAAGCGGGGGGCCACGCCTTTGTCGGGGAGCTGTTTTTT. Its protein product is CASSQEEAGGHAFVGELFF.

The V call is TRBV28, the J call TRBJ1-3, with a weak D call TRBD1 (5 bases). Germline assignment: CDR1 MDHEN and CDR2 SYDVKM. The CDR3 consists of 13 residues. V was cut by 8 bases and J by 4 bases, with 12 bases left in between. The CDR3 DNA is TGTGCCAGCGGGCTACAGGCGGGAAACACCATATATTTT. Amino acids: CASGLQAGNTIYF.

The chain joins TRBV10-1 to TRBJ2-1; a weak D match, TRBD1 (7 bases). V was shortened by 5 bases and J by 1 base, with 12 bases between the two germline ends. Germline-derived CDR1 and CDR2 are WNHNN and SYGVQD (reference sequence). This CDR3 spans 15 amino acids. In DNA form, the CDR3 reads TGCGCCAGCAGTTCCCCAGGGGGGTCCTACAATGAGCAGTTCTTC. The encoded protein is CASSSPGGSYNEQFF.

The chain joins TRBV30 to TRBJ1-3; D may be TRBD1 (6 bases). V was shortened by 8 bases and J by 0 bases, with 14 bases between the two germline ends. This CDR3 comprises 14 residues. Per the germline V gene, CDR1 is GTSNPN and CDR2 is SVGIG (reference sequence). This chain's CDR3 is CAGTDRTSGNTIYF. In DNA, the CDR3 is TGTGCCGGTACGGACAGAACCTCTGGAAACACCATATATTTT.

This chain joins TRBV19 and TRBJ2-1; tentative D call: TRBD2 (6 bases). The CDR3 has 15 amino acids. V lost 3 bases and J 4 bases, leaving 13 bases between the germline ends. The germline V gene has CDR1 LNHDA and CDR2 SQIVND (reference sequence). The CDR3 loop is CASSMLGGDYNEQFF. In DNA form, the CDR3 reads TGTGCCAGTAGTATGCTTGGAGGGGATTACAATGAGCAGTTCTTC.

The rearrangement links TRBV4-1 to TRBJ1-1; 7 positions match TRBD1. Germline CDR1 and CDR2: MGHRA and YSYEKL. There are 14 residues in the CDR3. The V gene end was trimmed by 4 bases and the J gene end by 2 bases; junction bases not matched to a gene: 4. DNA of the CDR3: TGCGCCAGCAGCCTACGACAGGGTAACACTGAAGCTTTCTTT. This gives the protein CASSLRQGNTEAFF.

The chain has TRBV5-1 and TRBJ2-7; D might be TRBD1 (5 bases). CDR3 length: 16 amino acids. Germline V gene sequence: CDR1 SGHRS, CDR2 YFSETQ. V lost 0 bases and J lost 5, with 18 bases in between. The CDR3 spells CASSLAAGRVDDEQYF. CDR3 nucleotide sequence: TGCGCCAGCAGCTTGGCCGCAGGCAGGGTGGACGACGAGCAGTACTTC.

The chain links TRBV29-1 to TRBJ2-1; 10 bases match TRBD1. Germline CDR1 and CDR2: SQVTM and ANQGSEA. The V and J ends lost 4 bases and 4 bases, in that order; junction bases with no gene match: 7. This CDR3 region has 15 residues. The CDR3 loop is CSVGFGTGVYNEQFF. Here the CDR3 DNA reads TGCAGCGTTGGATTTGGGACAGGGGTATACAATGAGCAGTTCTTC.

The chain employs TRBV7-9 and TRBJ1-1; the D gene is possibly TRBD1 (5 bases). CDR1 SEHNR and CDR2 FQNEAQ come from the germline V gene (reference sequence). The ends were cut back, 5 bases at V and 0 bases at J, with 10 bases in the middle. The CDR3 is 14 amino acids. CDR3: CASSRGTLNTEAFF. For the CDR3, the DNA is TGTGCCAGCAGCCGCGGGACCCTGAACACTGAAGCTTTCTTT.

The chain employs TRBV10-3 and TRBJ2-1, with 8 bases lining up with TRBD1. The J segment lost 7 bases and the V segment lost 2 bases, leaving 10 bases of the junction unmatched. The CDR3 is 16 amino acids. Germline values: CDR1 ENHRY, CDR2 SYGVKD. CDR3 bases: TGTGCCATCAGTGAGGAGGGGTGGACAGGGAAGAATGAGCAGTTCTTC. This translates into CAISEEGWTGKNEQFF.

The rearrangement links TRBV7-9 to TRBJ2-4, with 9 bases that match TRBD1. Germline V gene data show CDR1 as SEHNR and CDR2 as FQNEAQ (reference sequence). There are 17 residues in the CDR3. Unmatched junction bases numbered 11, after V lost 5 bases and J lost 3 bases. DNA of the CDR3: TGTGCCAGCAGCCCCGGGACAGGGCAATTGGGCAAAAACATTCAGTACTTC. This translates into CASSPGTGQLGKNIQYF.

This chain joins TRBV18 and TRBJ1-1; D might be TRBD1 (5 bases). This CDR3 comprises 14 residues. Germline CDR1 KGHSH, CDR2 LQKENI. V lost 3 bases, J lost 5 bases, and 13 bases lay in between. Written as DNA, the CDR3 is TGTGCCAGCTCACCGGGAAGGGGCGCGACTGAAGCTTTCTTT. Translated, it gives CASSPGRGATEAFF.

This chain links TRBV5-1 with TRBJ2-7, with a tentative D call TRBD1 (5 bases). Trimming cost V 4 bases and J 0 bases, with 11 bases left between them. The germline CDR1 and CDR2 sequences are SGHRS and YFSETQ. This CDR3 contains 14 residues. CDR3 sequence (DNA): TGCGCCAGCAGCCCTCAGGGATTCTCCTACGAGCAGTACTTC. Its translation is CASSPQGFSYEQYF.

The chain has TRBV9 and TRBJ1-3; 9 bases align to TRBD1. Germline CDR1 reads SGDLS; CDR2 reads YYNGEE. The CDR3 is made up of 15 amino acids. Trimming cost V 3 bases and J 6 bases; bases outside gene matches: 7. The CDR3 loop reads CASSAPGQGVNTIYF. CDR3 sequence (DNA): TGTGCCAGCAGCGCCCCGGGACAGGGTGTAAACACCATATATTTT.

V and J are TRBV27 and TRBJ1-3, with D possibly TRBD1 on 5 matching bases. This CDR3 is 17 amino acids long. V gave up 6 bases and J gave up 0 bases, with 18 bases separating them. Germline V gives CDR1 MNHEY, CDR2 SMNVEV (reference sequence). The CDR3 loop is CASSLQGPGGSGNTIYF. CDR3 sequence (DNA): TGTGCCAGCAGCTTACAAGGGCCCGGGGGCTCTGGAAACACCATATATTTT.

The V and J genes are TRBV18 and TRBJ2-3; possible D gene TRBD1, 5 bases. Germline V gene sequence: CDR1 KGHSH, CDR2 LQKENI. The length of the CDR3 is 14 residues. With 4 bases removed from V and 5 bases from J, the gap between germline ends came to 13 bases. The CDR3 nucleotides are TGTGCCAGCTCACGCGTTGGGGCTATAGATACGCAGTATTTT. It specifies CASSRVGAIDTQYF. Combining the CDR3 with reference TRBV18 and TRBJ2-3 gives the whole variable domain NAGVMQNPRHLVRRRGQEARLRCSPMKGHSHVYWYRQLPEEGLKFMVYLQKENIIDESGMPKERFSAEFPKEGPSILRIQQVVRGDSAAYFCASSRVGAIDTQYFGPGTRLTVL.

This sequence joins TRBV18 and TRBJ2-4; D is undetermined. The V gene's germline CDR1 is KGHSH and CDR2 LQKENI. This CDR3 region has 17 residues. V lost 2 bases to trimming and J lost 0 bases, with 14 bases between them. CDR3 residues: CASSPIPQILAKNIQYF. The CDR3 coding sequence is TGTGCCAGCTCACCAATCCCGCAGATCCTAGCCAAAAACATTCAGTACTTC.